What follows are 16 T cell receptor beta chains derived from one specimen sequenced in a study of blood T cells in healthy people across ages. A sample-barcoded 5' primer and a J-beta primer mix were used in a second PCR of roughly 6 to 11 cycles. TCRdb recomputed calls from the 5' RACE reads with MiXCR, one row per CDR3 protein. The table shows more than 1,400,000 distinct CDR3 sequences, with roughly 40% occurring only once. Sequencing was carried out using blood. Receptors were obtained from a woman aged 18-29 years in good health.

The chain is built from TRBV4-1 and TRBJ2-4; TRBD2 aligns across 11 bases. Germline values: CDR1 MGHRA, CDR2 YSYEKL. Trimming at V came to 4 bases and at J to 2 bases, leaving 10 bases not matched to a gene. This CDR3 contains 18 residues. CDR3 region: CASSPGLAGGFSKNIQYF. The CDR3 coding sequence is TGCGCCAGCAGCCCGGGTCTAGCGGGGGGTTTCTCCAAAAACATTCAGTACTTC.

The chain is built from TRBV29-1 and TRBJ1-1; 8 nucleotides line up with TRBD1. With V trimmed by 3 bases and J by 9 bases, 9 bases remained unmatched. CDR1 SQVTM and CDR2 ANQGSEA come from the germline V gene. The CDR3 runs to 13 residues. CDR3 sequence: CSVEETGDGQAFF. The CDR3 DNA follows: TGCAGCGTTGAGGAGACAGGGGATGGGCAAGCTTTCTTT.

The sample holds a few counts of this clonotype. Here the CDR3 reads CASRASGGADEQFF. CDR3 bases: TGTGCCAGCAGGGCTAGCGGGGGGGCGGATGAGCAGTTCTTC. The rearrangement links TRBV5-6 to TRBJ2-1; 12 bases map to TRBD2. Germline loops: CDR1 SGHDT, CDR2 YYEEEE. The CDR3 totals 14 residues. V lost 5 bases, J lost 8 bases, and 5 bases stayed unmatched. The full variable domain, completed using reference TRBV5-6 and TRBJ2-1, is DAGVTQSPTHLIKTRGQQVTLRCSPKSGHDTVSWYQQALGQGPQFIFQYYEEEERQRGNFPDRFSGHQFPNYSSELNVNALLLGDSALYLCASRASGGADEQFFGPGTRLTVL.

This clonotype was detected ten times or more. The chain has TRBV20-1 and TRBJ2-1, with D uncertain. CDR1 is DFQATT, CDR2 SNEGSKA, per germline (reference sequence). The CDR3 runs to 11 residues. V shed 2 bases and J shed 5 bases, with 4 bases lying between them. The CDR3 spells CSARRDNEQFF. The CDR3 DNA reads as TGCAGTGCTAGACGGGACAATGAGCAGTTCTTC.

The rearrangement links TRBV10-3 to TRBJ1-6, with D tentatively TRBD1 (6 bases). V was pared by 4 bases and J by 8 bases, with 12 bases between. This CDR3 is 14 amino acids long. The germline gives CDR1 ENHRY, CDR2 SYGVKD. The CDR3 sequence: CAISVRDTYSPLHF. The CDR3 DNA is TGTGCCATCAGTGTCCGGGACACATATTCACCCCTCCACTTT.

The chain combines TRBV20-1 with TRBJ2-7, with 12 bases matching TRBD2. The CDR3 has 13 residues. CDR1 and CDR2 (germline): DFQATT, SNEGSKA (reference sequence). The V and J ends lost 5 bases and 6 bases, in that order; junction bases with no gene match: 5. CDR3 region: CSALLAGGREQYF. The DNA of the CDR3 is TGCAGTGCTCTACTAGCGGGGGGCCGCGAGCAGTACTTC.

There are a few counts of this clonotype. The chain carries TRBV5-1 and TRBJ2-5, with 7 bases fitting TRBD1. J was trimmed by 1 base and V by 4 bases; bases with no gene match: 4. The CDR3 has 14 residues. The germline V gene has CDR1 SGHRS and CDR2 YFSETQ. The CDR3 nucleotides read TGCGCCAGCAGCATTTGGGACAGCCAAGAGACCCAGTACTTC. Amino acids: CASSIWDSQETQYF.

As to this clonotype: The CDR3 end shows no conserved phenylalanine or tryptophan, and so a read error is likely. CDR3 sequence: CASSFEGQNYEQYL. CDR3 DNA: TGCGCCAGCAGCTTCGAGGGACAGAACTACGAGCAGTACCTC. V usage is TRBV5-1 and J usage is TRBJ2-7; 7 bases fit TRBD1. Germline loops: CDR1 SGHRS, CDR2 YFSETQ. After removal of 2 bases from V and 3 bases from J, the junction contained 5 bases not matched to a gene. This CDR3 has 14 amino acids.

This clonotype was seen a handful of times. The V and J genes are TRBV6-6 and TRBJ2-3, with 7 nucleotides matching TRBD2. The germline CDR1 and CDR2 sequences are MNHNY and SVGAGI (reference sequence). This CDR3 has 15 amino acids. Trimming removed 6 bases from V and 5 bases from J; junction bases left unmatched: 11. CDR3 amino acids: CASRRSGGRGDTQYF. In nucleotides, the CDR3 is TGTGCCAGCAGGCGATCGGGAGGCCGGGGAGATACGCAGTATTTT.

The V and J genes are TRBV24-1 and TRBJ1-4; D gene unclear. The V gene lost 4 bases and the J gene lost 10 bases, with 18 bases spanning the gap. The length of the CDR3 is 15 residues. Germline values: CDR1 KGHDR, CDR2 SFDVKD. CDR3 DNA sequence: TGTGCCACCAGTGACTCCCGGTCGGGGAAAGGAAAACTGTTTTTT. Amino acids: CATSDSRSGKGKLFF.

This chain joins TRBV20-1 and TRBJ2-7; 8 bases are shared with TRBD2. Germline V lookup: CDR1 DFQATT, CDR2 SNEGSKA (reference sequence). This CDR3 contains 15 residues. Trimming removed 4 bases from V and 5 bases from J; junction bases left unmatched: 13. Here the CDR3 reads CSATVGGLAINEQYF. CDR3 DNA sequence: TGCAGTGCTACAGTGGGTGGACTAGCTATCAACGAGCAGTACTTC.

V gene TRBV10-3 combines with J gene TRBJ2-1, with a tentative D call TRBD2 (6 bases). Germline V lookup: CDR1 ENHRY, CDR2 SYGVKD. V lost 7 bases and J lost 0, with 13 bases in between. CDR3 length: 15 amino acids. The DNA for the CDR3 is TGTGCCATCACCTCAGGAGGGAGCTCCTACAATGAGCAGTTCTTC. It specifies CAITSGGSSYNEQFF.

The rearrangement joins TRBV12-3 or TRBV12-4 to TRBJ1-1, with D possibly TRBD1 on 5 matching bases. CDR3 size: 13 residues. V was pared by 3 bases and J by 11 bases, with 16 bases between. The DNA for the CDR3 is TGTGCCAGCAGTTTGGGGGGAGTTAATGAGGCTTTCTTT. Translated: CASSLGGVNEAFF.

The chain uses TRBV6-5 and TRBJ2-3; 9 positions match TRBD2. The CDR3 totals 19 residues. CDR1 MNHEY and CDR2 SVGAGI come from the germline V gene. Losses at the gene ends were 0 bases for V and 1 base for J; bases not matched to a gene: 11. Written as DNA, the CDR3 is TGTGCCAGCAGTTACTCGAGGGTTAGCGGGAGATCGGGCACAGATACGCAGTATTTT. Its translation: CASSYSRVSGRSGTDTQYF.

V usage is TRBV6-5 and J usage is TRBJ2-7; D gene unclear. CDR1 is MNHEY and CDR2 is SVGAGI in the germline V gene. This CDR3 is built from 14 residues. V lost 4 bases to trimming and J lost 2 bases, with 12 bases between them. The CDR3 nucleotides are TGTGCCAGCAGTTCGAGCGCGAAGGCCTACGAGCAGTACTTC. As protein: CASSSSAKAYEQYF.

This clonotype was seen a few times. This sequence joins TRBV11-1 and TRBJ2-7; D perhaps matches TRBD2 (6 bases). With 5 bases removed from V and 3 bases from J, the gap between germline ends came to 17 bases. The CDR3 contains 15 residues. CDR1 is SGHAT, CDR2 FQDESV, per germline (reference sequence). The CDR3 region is CASSLRRDFVYEQYF. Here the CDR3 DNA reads TGTGCCAGCAGCCTTCGGCGGGACTTTGTCTACGAGCAGTACTTC.